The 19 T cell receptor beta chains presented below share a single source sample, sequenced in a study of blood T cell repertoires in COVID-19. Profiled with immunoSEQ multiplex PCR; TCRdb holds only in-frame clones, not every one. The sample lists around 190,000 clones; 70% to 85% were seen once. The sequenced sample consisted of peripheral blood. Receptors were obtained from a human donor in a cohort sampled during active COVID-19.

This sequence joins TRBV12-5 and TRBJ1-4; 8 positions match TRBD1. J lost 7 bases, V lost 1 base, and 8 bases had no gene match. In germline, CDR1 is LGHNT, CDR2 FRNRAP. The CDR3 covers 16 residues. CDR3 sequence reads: CASGLERGQGSEKLFF. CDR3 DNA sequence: TGTGCTAGTGGTTTGGAGCGAGGACAGGGCAGTGAAAAACTGTTTTTT.

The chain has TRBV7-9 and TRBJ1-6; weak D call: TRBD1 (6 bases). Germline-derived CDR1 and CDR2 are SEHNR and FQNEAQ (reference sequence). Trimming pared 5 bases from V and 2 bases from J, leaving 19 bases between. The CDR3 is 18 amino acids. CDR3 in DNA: TGTGCCAGCAGCCCCTGGACAGCGCCGCAGACCTATAATTCACCCCTCCACTTT. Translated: CASSPWTAPQTYNSPLHF.

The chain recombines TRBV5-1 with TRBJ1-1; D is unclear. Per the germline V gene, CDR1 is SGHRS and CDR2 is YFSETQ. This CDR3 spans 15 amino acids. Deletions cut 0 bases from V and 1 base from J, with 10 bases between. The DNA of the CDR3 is TGCGCCAGCAGCTTGGTGGAGGGTCGGAACACTGAAGCTTTCTTT. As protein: CASSLVEGRNTEAFF.

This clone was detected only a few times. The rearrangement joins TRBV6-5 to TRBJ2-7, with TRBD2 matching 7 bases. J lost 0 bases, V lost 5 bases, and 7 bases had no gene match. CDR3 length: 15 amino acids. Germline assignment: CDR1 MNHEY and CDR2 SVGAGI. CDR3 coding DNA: TGTGCCAGCAGTAAAAGCGGGGCAAGCTCCTACGAGCAGTACTTC. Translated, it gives CASSKSGASSYEQYF.

The CDR3 here is CASSYTRTGNTEAFF. The CDR3 bases are TGTGCCAGCAGTTACACCCGGACAGGGAACACTGAAGCTTTCTTT. The gene calls are TRBV6-5 and TRBJ1-1, with 7 bases lining up with TRBD1. The CDR3 sequence is 15 residues long. In germline, CDR1 is MNHEY, CDR2 SVGAGI. Unmatched junction bases numbered 4, after V lost 2 bases and J lost 1 base.

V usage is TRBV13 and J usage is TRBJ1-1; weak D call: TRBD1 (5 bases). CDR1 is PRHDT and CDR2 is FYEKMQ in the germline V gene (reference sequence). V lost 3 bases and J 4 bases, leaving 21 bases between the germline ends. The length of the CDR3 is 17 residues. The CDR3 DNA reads TGTGCCAGCAGCTTCGACCCAGGGAAGAAGAGGACCACTGAAGCTTTCTTT. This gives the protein CASSFDPGKKRTTEAFF.

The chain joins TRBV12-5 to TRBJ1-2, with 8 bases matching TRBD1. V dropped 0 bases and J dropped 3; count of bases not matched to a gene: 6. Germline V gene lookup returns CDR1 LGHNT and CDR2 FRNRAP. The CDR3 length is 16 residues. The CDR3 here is CASGLVLGQGDYGYTF. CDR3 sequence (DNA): TGTGCTAGTGGTTTGGTACTCGGACAGGGAGACTATGGCTACACCTTC.

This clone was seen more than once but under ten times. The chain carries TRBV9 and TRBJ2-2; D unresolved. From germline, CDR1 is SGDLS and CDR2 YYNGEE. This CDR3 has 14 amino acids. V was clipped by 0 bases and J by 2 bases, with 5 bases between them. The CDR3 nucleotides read TGTGCCAGCAGCGTAGGTCTCAACACCGGGGAGCTGTTTTTT. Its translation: CASSVGLNTGELFF.

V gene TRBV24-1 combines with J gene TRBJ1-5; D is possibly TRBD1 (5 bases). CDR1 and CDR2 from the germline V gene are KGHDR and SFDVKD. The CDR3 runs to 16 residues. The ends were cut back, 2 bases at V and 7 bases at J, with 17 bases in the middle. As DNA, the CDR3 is TGTGCCACCAGTGATTCGCCGGGGGGGGGAGAACAGCCCCAGCATTTT. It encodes CATSDSPGGGEQPQHF.

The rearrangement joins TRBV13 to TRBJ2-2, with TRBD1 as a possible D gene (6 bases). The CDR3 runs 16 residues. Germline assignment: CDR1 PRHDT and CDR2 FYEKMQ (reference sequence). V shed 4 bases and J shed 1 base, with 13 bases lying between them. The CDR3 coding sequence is TGTGCCAGCAGCTCGGCGGACAGATGGAACACCGGGGAGCTGTTTTTT. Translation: CASSSADRWNTGELFF.

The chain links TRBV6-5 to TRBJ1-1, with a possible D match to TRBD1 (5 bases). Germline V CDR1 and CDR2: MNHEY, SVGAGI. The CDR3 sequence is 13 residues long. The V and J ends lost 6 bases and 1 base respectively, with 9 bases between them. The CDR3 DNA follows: TGTGCCAGCAGCCGGGGGGAGAACACTGAAGCTTTCTTT. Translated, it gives CASSRGENTEAFF.

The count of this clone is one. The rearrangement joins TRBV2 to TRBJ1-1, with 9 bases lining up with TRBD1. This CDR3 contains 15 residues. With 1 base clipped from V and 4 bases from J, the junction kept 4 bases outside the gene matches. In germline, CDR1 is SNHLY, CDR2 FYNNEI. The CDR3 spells CASSEDRGQGTEAFF. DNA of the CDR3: TGTGCCAGCAGTGAAGACAGGGGGCAGGGCACTGAAGCTTTCTTT.

The CDR3: CASSLGSADNSPLHF. CDR3 nucleotides: TGCGCCAGCAGCTTGGGGTCAGCGGATAATTCACCCCTCCACTTT. The chain carries TRBV5-1 and TRBJ1-6; D is ambiguous. CDR3 length: 15 amino acids. Germline V lookup: CDR1 SGHRS, CDR2 YFSETQ. Trimming pared 0 bases from V and 5 bases from J, leaving 9 bases between.

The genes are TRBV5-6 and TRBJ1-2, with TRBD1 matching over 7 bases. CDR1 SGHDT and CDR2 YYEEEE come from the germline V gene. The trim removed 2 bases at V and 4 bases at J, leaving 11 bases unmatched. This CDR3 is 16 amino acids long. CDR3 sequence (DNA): TGTGCCAGCAGCTTTAGGGAGGCCGGGACAGCCTATGGCTACACCTTC. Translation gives CASSFREAGTAYGYTF.

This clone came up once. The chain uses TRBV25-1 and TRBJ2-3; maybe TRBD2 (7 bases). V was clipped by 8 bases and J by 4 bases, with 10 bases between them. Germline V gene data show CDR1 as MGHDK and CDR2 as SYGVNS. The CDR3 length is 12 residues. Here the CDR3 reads CASEGGADTQYF. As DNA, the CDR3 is TGTGCCAGCGAGGGGGGGGCAGATACGCAGTATTTT.

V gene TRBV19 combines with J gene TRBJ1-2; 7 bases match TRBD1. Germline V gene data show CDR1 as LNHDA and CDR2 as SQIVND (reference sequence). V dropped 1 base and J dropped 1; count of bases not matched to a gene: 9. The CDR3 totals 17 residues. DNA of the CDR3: TGTGCCAGTAGTATAGTTCGACAGGGACGAGGTAACTATGGCTACACCTTC. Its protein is CASSIVRQGRGNYGYTF. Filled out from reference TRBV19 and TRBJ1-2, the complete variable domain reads DGGITQSPKYLFRKEGQNVTLSCEQNLNHDAMYWYRQDPGQGLRLIYYSQIVNDFQKGDIAEGYSVSREKKESFPLTVTSAQKNPTAFYLCASSIVRQGRGNYGYTFGSGTRLTVV.

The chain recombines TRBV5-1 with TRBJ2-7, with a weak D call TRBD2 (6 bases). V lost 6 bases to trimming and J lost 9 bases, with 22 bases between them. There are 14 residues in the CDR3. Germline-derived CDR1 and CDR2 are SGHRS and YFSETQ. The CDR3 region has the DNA TGCGCCAGCAATAACGGGGGATCCTACGAGCGGCAGTACTTC. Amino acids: CASNNGGSYERQYF.

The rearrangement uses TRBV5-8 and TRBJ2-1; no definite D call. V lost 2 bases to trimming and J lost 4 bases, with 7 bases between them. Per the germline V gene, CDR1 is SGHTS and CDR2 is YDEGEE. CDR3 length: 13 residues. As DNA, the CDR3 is TGTGCCAGCAGCTTCTCCCCTTACAATGAGCAGTTCTTC. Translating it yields CASSFSPYNEQFF. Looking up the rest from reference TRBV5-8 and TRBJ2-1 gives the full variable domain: EAGVTQSPTHLIKTRGQQATLRCSPISGHTSVYWYQQALGLGLQFLLWYDEGEERNRGNFPPRFSGRQFPNYSSELNVNALELEDSALYLCASSFSPYNEQFFGPGTRLTVL.

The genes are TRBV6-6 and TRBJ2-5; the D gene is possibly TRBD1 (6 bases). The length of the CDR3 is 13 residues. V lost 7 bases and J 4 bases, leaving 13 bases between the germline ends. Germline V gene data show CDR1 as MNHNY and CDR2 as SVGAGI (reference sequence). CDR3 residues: CASIYSQGETQYF. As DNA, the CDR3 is TGTGCCAGCATCTATTCACAGGGAGAGACCCAGTACTTC.